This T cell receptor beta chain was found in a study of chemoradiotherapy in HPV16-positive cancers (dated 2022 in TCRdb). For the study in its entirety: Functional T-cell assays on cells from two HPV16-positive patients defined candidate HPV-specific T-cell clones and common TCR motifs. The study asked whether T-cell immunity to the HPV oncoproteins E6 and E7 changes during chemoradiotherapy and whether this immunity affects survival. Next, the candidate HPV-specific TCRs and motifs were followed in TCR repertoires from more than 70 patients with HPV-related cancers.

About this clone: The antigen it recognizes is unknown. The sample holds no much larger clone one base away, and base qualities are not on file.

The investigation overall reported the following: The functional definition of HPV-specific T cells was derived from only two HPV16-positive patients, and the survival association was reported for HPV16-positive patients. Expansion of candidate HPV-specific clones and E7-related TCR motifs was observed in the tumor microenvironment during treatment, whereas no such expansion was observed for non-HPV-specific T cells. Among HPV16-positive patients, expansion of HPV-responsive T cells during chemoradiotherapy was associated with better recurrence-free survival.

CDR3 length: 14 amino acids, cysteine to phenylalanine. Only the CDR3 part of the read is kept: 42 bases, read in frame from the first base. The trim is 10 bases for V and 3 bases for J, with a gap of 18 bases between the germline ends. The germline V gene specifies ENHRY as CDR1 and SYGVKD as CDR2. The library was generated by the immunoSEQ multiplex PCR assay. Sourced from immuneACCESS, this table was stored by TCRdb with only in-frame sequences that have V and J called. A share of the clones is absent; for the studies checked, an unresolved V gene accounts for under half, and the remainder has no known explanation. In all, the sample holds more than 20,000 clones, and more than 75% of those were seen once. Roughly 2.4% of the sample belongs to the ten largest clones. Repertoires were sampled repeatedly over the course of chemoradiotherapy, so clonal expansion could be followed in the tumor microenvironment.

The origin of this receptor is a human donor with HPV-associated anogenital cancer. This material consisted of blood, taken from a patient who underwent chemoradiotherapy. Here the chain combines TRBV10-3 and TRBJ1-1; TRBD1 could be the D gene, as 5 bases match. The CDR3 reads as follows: CATAEGQWDTEAFF. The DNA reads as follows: TGTGCCACCGCCGAGGGGCAGTGGGACACTGAAGCTTTCTTT.